The 15 T cell receptor beta chains given below trace back to one sample, sequenced in a study of T cell responses to AZD1222 COVID-19 vaccine. The protocol was immunoSEQ multiplex PCR, while the TCRdb copy is restricted to in-frame clones and leaves out a portion. The sample records about 99,000 clones, approximately 90% being singletons. The material was peripheral blood, obtained on day 0 of AZD1222 vaccination. These receptors all stem from an adult in good health.

The DNA for the CDR3 is TGTGCCAGCAGCTTCCACGAGCAGTACTTC. This codes for CASSFHEQYF. This chain uses TRBV11-2 with TRBJ2-7; D gene uncertain. V was trimmed by 3 bases and J by 5 bases, leaving 2 bases between them. This CDR3 region has 10 residues. CDR1 SGHAT and CDR2 FQNNGV come from the germline V gene.

J is TRBJ1-3 and V is TRBV2; no reliable D call. Germline CDR1 reads SNHLY; CDR2 reads FYNNEI. The CDR3 consists of 15 residues. Trimming took 6 bases from V and 1 from J, leaving 13 bases between them. CDR3 nucleotides: TGTGCCAGCAGCCGAAGGTGGACTTCTGGAAACACCATATATTTT. Its protein is CASSRRWTSGNTIYF. The full variable domain, its missing parts supplied by reference TRBV2 and TRBJ1-3, is EPEVTQTPSHQVTQMGQEVILRCVPISNHLYFYWYRQILGQKVEFLVSFYNNEISEKSEIFDDQFSVERPDGSNFTLKIRSTKLEDSAMYFCASSRRWTSGNTIYFGEGSWLTVV.

The chain combines TRBV19 with TRBJ1-3; D ambiguous. The V gene's germline CDR1 is LNHDA and CDR2 SQIVND (reference sequence). This CDR3 has 16 residues. Deletions cut 5 bases from V and 2 bases from J, with 16 bases between. The CDR3 DNA follows: TGTGCCAGTAGTCTTCCTAGGGCACCCACTGGAAACACCATATATTTT. Amino acids: CASSLPRAPTGNTIYF.

The chain is built from TRBV13 and TRBJ2-5; possible D gene TRBD2, 6 bases. The V and J ends lost 3 bases and 1 base respectively, with 18 bases between them. Per the germline V gene, CDR1 is PRHDT and CDR2 is FYEKMQ (reference sequence). The CDR3 runs to 17 residues. The CDR3 coding sequence is TGTGCCAGCAGCTTCCAAAGGATAGCGGAGCCCCAAGAGACCCAGTACTTC. Residues: CASSFQRIAEPQETQYF.

This CDR3 reads CASSGPGTGYEQYF. The CDR3 DNA reads as TGTGCCAGCAGCGGCCCCGGGACAGGATACGAGCAGTACTTC. This rearrangement joins TRBV13 to TRBJ2-7; 8 nucleotides match TRBD1. The germline CDR1 and CDR2 sequences are PRHDT and FYEKMQ (reference sequence). V was clipped by 5 bases and J by 4 bases; unmatched bases: 7. This CDR3 has 14 amino acids. Supplemented by reference TRBV13 and TRBJ2-7, the full variable domain reads AAGVIQSPRHLIKEKRETATLKCYPIPRHDTVYWYQQGPGQDPQFLISFYEKMQSDKGSIPDRFSAQQFSDYHSELNMSSLELGDSALYFCASSGPGTGYEQYFGPGTRLTVT.

The CDR3 DNA reads as TGTGCCAGCAGCTTAGACGGGACAGGGTTCGACGAGCAGTACGTC. Translation: CASSLDGTGFDEQYV. The J gene is TRBJ2-7, the V gene TRBV7-2; the match to TRBD1 covers 9 bases. This CDR3 has 15 residues. V gave up 1 base and J gave up 5 bases; unmatched junction bases: 6. Germline V gene data show CDR1 as SGHTA and CDR2 as FQGNSA.

This clone was seen once. The chain carries TRBV4-1 and TRBJ2-1, with TRBD2 matching over 8 bases. Germline V CDR1 and CDR2: MGHRA, YSYEKL. The V and J ends lost 0 bases and 0 bases, in that order; junction bases with no gene match: 13. CDR3 length equals 20 residues. This CDR3 is CASSQDGGIAGPSSYNEQFF. CDR3 bases: TGCGCCAGCAGCCAAGATGGTGGGATAGCGGGGCCGAGCTCCTACAATGAGCAGTTCTTC.

V usage is TRBV6-1 and J usage is TRBJ2-7, with D maybe TRBD1 (6 bases). Germline V gene sequence: CDR1 MNHNS, CDR2 SASEGT. Trimming shortened V by 3 bases and J by 2 bases, and 14 bases separated the two germline ends. This CDR3 spans 15 amino acids. CDR3: CASSELRTGTYEQYF. In DNA, the CDR3 is TGTGCCAGCAGTGAGCTGAGAACAGGGACCTACGAGCAGTACTTC.

This sequence joins TRBV5-1 and TRBJ2-1; no definite D call. The germline CDR1 and CDR2 sequences are SGHRS and YFSETQ. The CDR3 extends over 17 amino acids. The V end lost 1 base, the J end lost 5 bases, and 19 bases lay between the germline ends. The CDR3 DNA reads TGCGCCAGCAGCTTGCTGCCTTTCGTGGGAAATAACAATGAGCAGTTCTTC. Protein product: CASSLLPFVGNNNEQFF.

This chain links TRBV15 with TRBJ1-3; weak D call: TRBD1 (6 bases). The V end was cut by 0 bases, the J end by 4 bases, with 13 bases between. This CDR3 has 16 residues. Germline loops: CDR1 LNHNV, CDR2 YYDKDF (reference sequence). The CDR3 DNA is TGTGCCACCAGCAGAGATCCACAGGGAGGAGGAAACACCATATATTTT. Translated, it gives CATSRDPQGGGNTIYF.

The chain's CDR3 is CASSLWQRNTGELFF. The CDR3 bases are TGTGCCAGCAGCTTGTGGCAGCGTAACACCGGGGAGCTGTTTTTT. This sequence joins TRBV7-9 and TRBJ2-2; no clear D. Germline assignment: CDR1 SEHNR and CDR2 FQNEAQ (reference sequence). Trimming removed 3 bases at V and 2 bases at J, with 10 bases between. CDR3 length: 15 amino acids.

This sequence joins TRBV2 and TRBJ1-6; the D gene is possibly TRBD1 (5 bases). The CDR3 has 17 residues. With 1 base removed from V and 0 bases from J, the gap between germline ends came to 10 bases. From germline, CDR1 is SNHLY and CDR2 FYNNEI. CDR3 residues: CASSEGGVSSYNSPLHF. The CDR3 DNA sequence: TGTGCCAGCAGTGAAGGGGGGGTGAGCTCCTATAATTCACCCCTCCACTTT.

This rearrangement joins TRBV2 to TRBJ1-6, with TRBD1 as a possible D gene (6 bases). The V end lost 10 bases, the J end lost 8 bases, and 12 bases lay between the germline ends. CDR1 is SNHLY, CDR2 FYNNEI, per germline. The CDR3 is 12 residues long. The CDR3 is CAKGQLDSPLHF. The CDR3 DNA follows: TGTGCCAAAGGACAGCTCGATTCACCCCTCCACTTT.

The chain carries TRBV5-5 and TRBJ1-2, with 9 bases fitting TRBD1. Losses at the gene ends were 3 bases for V and 8 bases for J; bases not matched to a gene: 8. There are 14 residues in the CDR3. Germline CDR1 is SGHKS and CDR2 is YYEKEE (reference sequence). The CDR3 is CASSSPGTGNGYTF. The DNA of the CDR3 is TGTGCCAGCAGCTCTCCCGGGACAGGGAACGGCTACACCTTC.

A word on this clone: Relative to the germline gene, one junction end is altered; a read error may explain this. The chain joins TRBV5-1 to TRBJ2-3; D is ambiguous. Germline lookup yields CDR1 SGHRS and CDR2 YFSETQ. The CDR3 loop spans 18 amino acids. As DNA, the CDR3 is TGTGCCAGCAGCTTGGCCTTGGGTGGTGGGCTTAGCACAGATACGCAGTATTTT. Protein: CASSLALGGGLSTDTQYF.